The source of this T cell receptor (beta chain) is a study of identical twins. Findings and limits, study-wide: Excess sharing between twins was weaker in beta out-of-frame sequences. Invariant cells of the MAIT and iNKT types might have partly distorted the zero-insertion analyses.

TCRdb re-called the 5' RACE reads through MiXCR, storing one row per CDR3 protein. The data show 400,000 to 500,000 distinct CDR3 sequences, under 20% seen once. Healthy Caucasians supplied all donations. The CDR3 is made up of 16 amino acids. V was cut by 4 bases and J by 1 base, with 13 bases left in between. A word on this clonotype: Its target is unknown.

The genes are TRBV12-3 or TRBV12-4 and TRBJ1-4; D gene uncertain. Material: naive T cells sorted from blood. The TCR was taken from a middle-aged man in good health. CDR3: CASSSGATLTNEKLFF. The CDR3 region has the DNA TGTGCCAGCAGTTCCGGAGCAACTTTAACTAATGAAAAACTGTTTTTT.